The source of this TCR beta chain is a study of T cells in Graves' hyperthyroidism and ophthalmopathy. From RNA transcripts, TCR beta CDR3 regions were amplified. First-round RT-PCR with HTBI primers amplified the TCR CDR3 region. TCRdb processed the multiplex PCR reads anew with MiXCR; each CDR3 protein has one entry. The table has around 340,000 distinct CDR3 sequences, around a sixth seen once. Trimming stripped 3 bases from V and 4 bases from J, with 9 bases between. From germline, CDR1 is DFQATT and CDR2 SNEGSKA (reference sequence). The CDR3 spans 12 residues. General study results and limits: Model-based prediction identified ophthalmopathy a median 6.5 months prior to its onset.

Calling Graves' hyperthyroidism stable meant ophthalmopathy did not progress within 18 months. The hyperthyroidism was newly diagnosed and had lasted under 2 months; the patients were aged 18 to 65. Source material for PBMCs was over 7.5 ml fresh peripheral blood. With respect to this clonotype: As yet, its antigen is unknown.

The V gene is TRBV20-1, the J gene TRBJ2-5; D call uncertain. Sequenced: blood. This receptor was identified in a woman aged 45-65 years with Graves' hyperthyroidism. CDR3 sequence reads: CSASSWRETQYF. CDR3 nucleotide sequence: TGCAGTGCTAGCTCATGGAGAGAGACCCAGTACTTC.